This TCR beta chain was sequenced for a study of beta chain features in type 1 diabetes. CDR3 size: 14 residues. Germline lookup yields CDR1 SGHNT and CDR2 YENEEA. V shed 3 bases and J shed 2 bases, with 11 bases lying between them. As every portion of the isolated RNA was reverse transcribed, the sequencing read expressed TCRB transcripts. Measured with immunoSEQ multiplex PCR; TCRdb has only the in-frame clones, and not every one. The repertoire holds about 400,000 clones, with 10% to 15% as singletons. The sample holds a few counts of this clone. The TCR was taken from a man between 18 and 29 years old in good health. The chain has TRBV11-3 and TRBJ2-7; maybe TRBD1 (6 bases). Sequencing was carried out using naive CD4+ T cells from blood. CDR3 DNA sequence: TGTGCCAGCAGCTTTATGCAGGGGCCCTACGAGCAGTACTTC. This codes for CASSFMQGPYEQYF.